What follows describes a single T cell receptor beta chain. Its specificity is unknown. These data belong to a study of vaccination and CD4 T cells after COVID-19. Study context: Diagnosis preceded the drawing of post-COVID samples by a median around 100 days (range 35 to 161).

The Oncomine TCR Beta short-read assay was what sequenced the DNA obtained from cultured CD4+ T cells. TCRdb redid the calling of the PCR reads with MiXCR, one entry per CDR3 protein. The data hold 15,000 to 20,000 distinct CDR3 sequences, with around three fifths observed a single time. V lost 1 base to trimming and J lost 3 bases, with 9 bases between them. Germline CDR1 and CDR2: SEHNR and FQNEAQ (reference sequence). The CDR3 is 14 residues long. Specified treatment: roughly 10-day PBMC culture with coronavirus spike peptide pools or control peptides (ViraFEST assay). It was after roughly 10 days of culture that CD4+ T cells were isolated by negative selection.

The receptor's source is a human donor who had recovered from COVID-19. The chain joins TRBV7-9 to TRBJ1-2, with D possibly matching TRBD1 (5 bases). The sequenced sample consisted of CD4+ T cells from blood, cultured in vitro. In DNA, the CDR3 is TGTGCCAGCAGCTTAGGACAGATCGACTATGGCTACACCTTC. Translated, it gives CASSLGQIDYGYTF.